The clone carrying this TCR beta chain was observed a few times. What it recognizes is unknown. The data derive from a study of cytomegalovirus exposure and HLA in healthy donors. Primers: 60 Vbeta forward and 13 Jbeta reverse. Profiled with immunoSEQ multiplex PCR; TCRdb holds only in-frame clones, not every one. The table shows 80,000 or so clones, with around 58% occurring only once. General observations from the study: It was shown in a later analysis that HLA-associated TCR beta chains were more clonally expanded than other, equally common chains. The investigators catalogued 180 or so TCR beta chains as cytomegalovirus-associated. A likely sequencing artifact accounted for one observed cluster of highly shared sequence variants. The later analysis indicated that the majority of CMV-associated TCR beta chains appeared HLA-restricted.

Per germline, CDR1 SGDLS and CDR2 YYNGEE. The ends lost 4 bases at V and 5 bases at J; junction bases unmatched: 5. CDR3 size: 14 residues. This receptor was taken from a man aged 25-45 years in good health and CMV-seropositive. The V call is TRBV9, the J call TRBJ2-7, with 11 bases matching TRBD2. Specimen: PBMCs. This CDR3 reads CASSTSGGSHEQYF. CDR3 bases: TGTGCCAGCAGCACTAGCGGGGGCTCTCACGAGCAGTACTTC. Supplemented by reference TRBV9 and TRBJ2-7, the full variable domain reads DSGVTQTPKHLITATGQRVTLRCSPRSGDLSVYWYQQSLDQGLQFLIQYYNGEERAKGNILERFSAQQFPDLHSELNLSSLELGDSALYFCASSTSGGSHEQYFGPGTRLTVT.